A single sample is the source of the 8 T cell receptor beta chains below, sequenced in a study of T cell responses to AZD1222 COVID-19 vaccine. Generated by immunoSEQ multiplex PCR, the TCRdb table keeps only in-frame clones and is missing some. The table lists approximately 85,000 clones, roughly nine tenths of them singletons. This sample comprised peripheral blood, obtained on day 0 of AZD1222 vaccination. These receptors were collected from an adult in good health.

The CDR3 protein is CASSVFGGGQPQHF. The CDR3 DNA reads as TGTGCCAGCAGCGTTTTTGGTGGGGGTCAGCCCCAGCATTTT. The chain couples TRBV27 to TRBJ1-5; TRBD1 might be the D (5 bases). Trimming pared 6 bases from V and 6 bases from J, leaving 15 bases between. The CDR3 loop spans 14 amino acids. Per germline, CDR1 MNHEY and CDR2 SMNVEV (reference sequence).

This sequence joins TRBV28 and TRBJ1-1; D unclear. The germline V gene has CDR1 MDHEN and CDR2 SYDVKM. Trimming left V 2 bases short and J 0 bases short, with 7 bases between. This CDR3 has 14 amino acids. CDR3 residues: CASSLPNMNTEAFF. CDR3 DNA: TGTGCCAGCAGTTTACCCAACATGAACACTGAAGCTTTCTTT.

A few counts support this clone. The chain links TRBV5-1 to TRBJ1-4; no clear D. The V end lost 4 bases, the J end lost 8 bases, and 12 bases lay between the germline ends. Per germline, CDR1 SGHRS and CDR2 YFSETQ. This CDR3 has 13 residues. The CDR3 DNA follows: TGCGCCAGCAGCCCAGAATCGGGGGAAAAACTGTTTTTT. It is translated as CASSPESGEKLFF. Looking up the rest from reference TRBV5-1 and TRBJ1-4 gives the full variable domain: KAGVTQTPRYLIKTRGQQVTLSCSPISGHRSVSWYQQTPGQGLQFLFEYFSETQRNKGNFPGRFSGRQFSNSRSEMNVSTLELGDSALYLCASSPESGEKLFFGSGTQLSVL.

The chain carries TRBV19 and TRBJ1-3; D not resolved. V gave up 10 bases and J gave up 4 bases, with 17 bases separating them. This CDR3 contains 14 residues. Per the germline V gene, CDR1 is LNHDA and CDR2 is SQIVND (reference sequence). The CDR3 sequence is CATSTQGTGNTIYF. In DNA form, the CDR3 reads TGTGCCACCTCTACTCAAGGAACCGGAAACACCATATATTTT.

V usage is TRBV6-1 and J usage is TRBJ1-5; 7 bases map to TRBD1. The junction had 14 bases not matched to a gene; V was cut back by 3 bases and J by 3 bases. Per germline, CDR1 MNHNS and CDR2 SASEGT. This CDR3 comprises 18 residues. This CDR3 reads CASSDLSVNRGINQPQHF. Written as DNA, the CDR3 is TGTGCCAGCAGTGATCTGTCGGTTAACAGGGGCATCAATCAGCCCCAGCATTTT.

The V and J genes are TRBV6-6 and TRBJ1-1; D not resolved. Germline values: CDR1 MNHNY, CDR2 SVGAGI (reference sequence). The germline V and J ends were trimmed by 6 bases and 4 bases, with 15 bases remaining between them. This CDR3 contains 14 residues. The CDR3 protein is CASSTIGLGTEAFF. For the CDR3, the DNA is TGTGCCAGCAGCACGATAGGACTTGGCACTGAAGCTTTCTTT.

V gene TRBV6-6 combines with J gene TRBJ1-2; D is undetermined. V was cut by 6 bases and J by 7 bases, with 18 bases left in between. Germline assignment: CDR1 MNHNY and CDR2 SVGAGI (reference sequence). This CDR3 is 14 amino acids long. This CDR3 is CASSDGLDGSGYTF. The CDR3 DNA is TGTGCCAGCAGCGACGGACTAGACGGCAGTGGCTACACCTTC.

V gene TRBV19 combines with J gene TRBJ2-3; maybe TRBD2 (5 bases). CDR1 and CDR2 (germline): LNHDA, SQIVND (reference sequence). The CDR3 has 14 amino acids. The V end was cut by 5 bases, the J end by 1 base, with 10 bases between. The CDR3 is CASSAGGRTDTQYF. The CDR3 nucleotides read TGTGCCAGTAGTGCTGGCGGGCGCACAGATACGCAGTATTTT. The full variable domain, completed using reference TRBV19 and TRBJ2-3, is DGGITQSPKYLFRKEGQNVTLSCEQNLNHDAMYWYRQDPGQGLRLIYYSQIVNDFQKGDIAEGYSVSREKKESFPLTVTSAQKNPTAFYLCASSAGGRTDTQYFGPGTRLTVL.